A selection of T cell receptor beta chains follows, all from one sample in a study of T-cell memory formation after mild COVID-19. TCRdb independently ran MiXCR on the 5' RACE reads; one entry per CDR3 protein. Among 250,000 to 350,000 distinct CDR3 sequences, 15% to 20% were seen once, and the ten largest hold roughly 25%. The source material was PBMCs or a T cell subset sorted from them (not recorded which). The receptor source for this set is a man younger than 35 who had mild COVID-19 (a few samples of this study predate the infection). Cell type and time point are not known. Each CDR3 is given without its conserved first and last residue. A D gene is named only where the DNA matches it firmly. A row's size may be missing; if present it is once, few, many or a size class.

clone size	D gene	J gene	V gene	CDR3 length	CDR3 protein
.	TRBD1	TRBJ1-1	TRBV9	14	ASSGGSGTAYTEAF
.	.	TRBJ2-2	TRBV4-2	13	ASSQPGRRTGELF
many	.	TRBJ1-6	TRBV7-3	13	ASSAQGWGNSPLH
.	TRBD1	TRBJ2-3	TRBV5-1	13	ASSFTGQGTDTQY
few	.	TRBJ1-5	TRBV12-3/TRBV12-4	11	ASSFGVDQPQH
few	.	TRBJ1-1	TRBV10-3	11	AIRLSMNTEAF
.	.	TRBJ2-2	TRBV7-8	11	ASSLRGPGELF
few	.	TRBJ2-1	TRBV7-6	12	ASSLGSPNNEQF
many	TRBD1	TRBJ1-2	TRBV7-3	11	ASSTGTGGGYT
.	TRBD1	TRBJ1-1	TRBV5-1	12	ASGLDRVNTEAF
few	TRBD1	TRBJ2-7	TRBV7-6	13	ASSLWTGGSYEQY
.	TRBD1	TRBJ2-5	TRBV12-3/TRBV12-4	14	ASSRGTGGSQETQY
few	.	TRBJ1-1	TRBV20-1	11	TPGGVLGTEAF
few	TRBD1	TRBJ2-5	TRBV4-1	14	ASSQEGDSLQETQY
few	TRBD1	TRBJ1-5	TRBV5-1	13	ASSFTGAADQPQH
.	.	TRBJ1-1	TRBV3-1	12	ASSQAGGNTEAF
few	TRBD1	TRBJ2-1	TRBV20-1	12	SAQPGQGGNEQF
few	.	TRBJ2-2	TRBV7-6	14	ASSSETTGNTGELF
.	.	TRBJ1-2	TRBV19	11	ASSTARDYGYT
once	.	TRBJ2-1	TRBV7-3	13	ASSVDGGTYNEQF
.	.	TRBJ2-3	TRBV7-9	11	ASSFQLKHTQY
.	TRBD1	TRBJ1-2	TRBV6-5	11	ASSYGQGYVYT
.	.	TRBJ1-6	TRBV12-3/TRBV12-4	12	ASSRGNYNSPLH
many	TRBD2	TRBJ2-1	TRBV3-1	12	ASSQRGAGNEQF
.	.	TRBJ2-1	TRBV7-3	9	ASSLKTEQF
many	.	TRBJ1-4	TRBV5-1	13	ASSYLGVSREKLF
.	.	TRBJ2-5	TRBV7-9	12	ASSLGGQQETQY
.	TRBD1	TRBJ1-2	TRBV6-1	10	ASPGQNYGYT
few	TRBD1	TRBJ1-5	TRBV5-5	13	ASSPEGQGGQPQH
.	.	TRBJ2-6	TRBV6-1	12	ASSGAGRANVLT
few	.	TRBJ1-2	TRBV9	13	ASSAIPQGPYGYT
.	.	TRBJ2-5	TRBV18	13	ASSPRQGYQETQY
.	TRBD2	TRBJ2-3	TRBV11-2	13	ASSLGPTSGGSQY
.	TRBD1	TRBJ1-5	TRBV7-2	10	ASTTTGEPQH
.	TRBD2	TRBJ2-3	TRBV5-4	14	ASRAGGPGGTDTQY
few	.	TRBJ1-1	TRBV12-3/TRBV12-4	11	ASSFSPGKEAF
.	.	TRBJ2-3	TRBV5-1	13	ASSLAVAATDTQY
few	.	TRBJ1-6	TRBV5-1	12	ASSLVGSPSPLH
many	TRBD1	TRBJ1-6	TRBV5-6	13	ASNLRGTGGSPLH
few	TRBD1	TRBJ1-5	TRBV20-1	12	SAEDRLRGQPQH
.	.	TRBJ2-4	TRBV5-1	13	ASRDLGLAKNIQY
.	TRBD1	TRBJ1-6	TRBV5-6	13	ASRGQGSGNSPLH
.	TRBD1	TRBJ1-2	TRBV7-2	16	ASSTPGGPTPSNYGYT
few	.	TRBJ2-1	TRBV2	13	ASRQDQASYNEQF
few	.	TRBJ2-1	TRBV7-9	11	ASRGFPYNEQF
.	TRBD2	TRBJ2-7	TRBV7-2	13	ASSPGLAGGNEQY
.	.	TRBJ2-1	TRBV20-1	11	SATNGGYNEQF
.	.	TRBJ1-2	TRBV12-3/TRBV12-4	9	ASSLVNGYT
few	.	TRBJ2-2	TRBV12-3/TRBV12-4	15	ASTTSLQQGNTGELF
.	TRBD1	TRBJ2-7	TRBV15	12	ATSRGDRAYEQY
few	TRBD2	TRBJ2-3	TRBV27	13	ASSWERGVGDTQY
.	TRBD1	TRBJ1-6	TRBV18	17	ASSPFLQGESSYNSPLH
.	TRBD2	TRBJ2-7	TRBV25-1	13	ASSELTGGGYEQY
few	.	TRBJ2-3	TRBV20-1	12	SAREGTSADTQY
many	TRBD2	TRBJ2-2	TRBV5-1	15	ASNALAGGRNAGELF
few	.	TRBJ2-7	TRBV9	10	ASSGPSYEQY
many	.	TRBJ2-3	TRBV10-3	9	ATRGSDTQY
.	.	TRBJ1-5	TRBV7-9	13	ASSSNSGTEVRQH
few	TRBD2	TRBJ2-1	TRBV20-1	12	SAPTSGSHNEQF
medium-sized	TRBD2	TRBJ2-2	TRBV5-1	16	ASSPFGTSGGGTGELF